This T cell receptor beta chain was sequenced in a study of T cells after yellow fever vaccination. Study-level points and caveats: Abundant clonotypes (contaminants from the bulk population) could be present in FACS-sorted repertoires. After the booster, approximately 96% of CD4 and approximately 90% of CD8 primary-response clones were re-detected.

TCRdb independently ran MiXCR on the 5' RACE reads; one entry per CDR3 protein. The sample contains more than 350,000 distinct CDR3 sequences, around 10% of which appear only once. Points on this clonotype: Its cognate antigen is unknown.

Germline V gene data show CDR1 as LGHDT and CDR2 as YNNKEL (reference sequence). Trimming shortened V by 0 bases and J by 1 base, and 9 bases separated the two germline ends. This CDR3 has 15 residues. This receptor was obtained from a man between 18 and 29 years old who received the YFV17D yellow fever vaccine. This chain connects TRBV3-1 to TRBJ1-1; perhaps TRBD1 as D (5 bases). This material consisted of PBMCs, taken on the day of the first yellow fever vaccination. CDR3 DNA: TGTGCCAGCAGCCAAGATCGTACAGGGAACACTGAAGCTTTCTTT. This codes for CASSQDRTGNTEAFF.